Presented here are 4 T cell receptor beta chains from one specimen sequenced in a study of blood T cell repertoires in COVID-19. Profiled with immunoSEQ multiplex PCR; TCRdb holds only in-frame clones, not every one. The sample has around 150,000 clones; 92% are singletons. Material for sequencing was peripheral blood. Receptor source: a man aged 30 to 45 with COVID-19, enrolled during active disease.

The J gene is TRBJ2-3, the V gene TRBV7-3, with D possibly matching TRBD2 (6 bases). The CDR3 has 15 amino acids. The germline V and J ends were trimmed by 6 bases and 5 bases, with 18 bases remaining between them. The germline gives CDR1 SGHTA, CDR2 FQGTGA. The CDR3 sequence is CASRAPGVGRDTQYF. CDR3 coding DNA: TGTGCCAGCAGGGCCCCGGGGGTCGGACGAGATACGCAGTATTTT.

The rearrangement links TRBV3-1 (or the pseudogene TRBV3-2) to TRBJ2-1; weak D call: TRBD2 (6 bases). Germline V gene lookup returns CDR1 LGHDT and CDR2 YNNKEL (reference sequence). V lost 2 bases, J lost 9 bases, and 11 bases lay in between. This CDR3 is 13 amino acids long. CDR3 DNA: TGTGCCAGCAGCCAACCAACGGGGGTTGAGCAGTTCTTC. Its protein product is CASSQPTGVEQFF.

The J gene is TRBJ1-6, the V gene TRBV7-9; no firm D call. Germline CDR1 SEHNR, CDR2 FQNEAQ (reference sequence). V dropped 3 bases and J dropped 10 bases, with 7 bases sitting between them. The CDR3 spans 12 residues. This chain's CDR3 is CASSFGESPLHF. The CDR3 bases are TGTGCCAGCAGCTTCGGGGAGTCACCCCTCCACTTT.

This chain uses TRBV9 with TRBJ1-3; D may be TRBD1 (6 bases). The V gene's germline CDR1 is SGDLS and CDR2 YYNGEE. This CDR3 is 15 amino acids long. With 0 bases removed from V and 0 bases from J, the gap between germline ends came to 7 bases. CDR3 sequence: CASSVGGRSGNTIYF. The CDR3 DNA follows: TGTGCCAGCAGCGTAGGGGGGCGCTCTGGAAACACCATATATTTT.